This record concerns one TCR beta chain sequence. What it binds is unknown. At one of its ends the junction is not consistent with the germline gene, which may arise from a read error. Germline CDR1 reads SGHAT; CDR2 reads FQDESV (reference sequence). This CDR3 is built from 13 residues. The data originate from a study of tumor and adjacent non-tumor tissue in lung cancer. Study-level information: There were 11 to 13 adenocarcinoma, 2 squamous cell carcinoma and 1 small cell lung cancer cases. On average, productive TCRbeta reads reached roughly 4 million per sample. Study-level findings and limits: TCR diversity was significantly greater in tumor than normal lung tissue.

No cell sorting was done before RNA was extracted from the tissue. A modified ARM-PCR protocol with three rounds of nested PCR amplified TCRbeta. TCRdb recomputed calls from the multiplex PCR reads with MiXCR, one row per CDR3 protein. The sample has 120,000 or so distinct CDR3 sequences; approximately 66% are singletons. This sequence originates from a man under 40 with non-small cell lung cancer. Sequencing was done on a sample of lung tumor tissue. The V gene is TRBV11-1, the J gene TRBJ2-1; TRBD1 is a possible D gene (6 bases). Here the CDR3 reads CANSEDRGNEQFF. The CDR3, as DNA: TGTGCCAACAGCGAGGACAGAGGGAATGAGCAGTTCTTC.